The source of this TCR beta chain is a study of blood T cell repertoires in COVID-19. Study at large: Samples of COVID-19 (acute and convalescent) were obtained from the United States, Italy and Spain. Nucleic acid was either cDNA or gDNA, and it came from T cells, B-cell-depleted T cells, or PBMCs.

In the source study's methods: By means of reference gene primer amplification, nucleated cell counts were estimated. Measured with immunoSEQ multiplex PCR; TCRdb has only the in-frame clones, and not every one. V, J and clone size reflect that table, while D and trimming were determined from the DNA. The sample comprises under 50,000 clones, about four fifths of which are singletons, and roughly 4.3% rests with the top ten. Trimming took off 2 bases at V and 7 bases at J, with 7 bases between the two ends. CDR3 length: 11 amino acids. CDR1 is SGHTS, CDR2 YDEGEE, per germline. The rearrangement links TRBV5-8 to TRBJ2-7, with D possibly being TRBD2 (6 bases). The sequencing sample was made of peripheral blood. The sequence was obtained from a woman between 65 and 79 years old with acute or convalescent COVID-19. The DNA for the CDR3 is TGTGCCAGCAGCTTTGCGGGAGAGCAGTACTTC. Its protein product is CASSFAGEQYF.